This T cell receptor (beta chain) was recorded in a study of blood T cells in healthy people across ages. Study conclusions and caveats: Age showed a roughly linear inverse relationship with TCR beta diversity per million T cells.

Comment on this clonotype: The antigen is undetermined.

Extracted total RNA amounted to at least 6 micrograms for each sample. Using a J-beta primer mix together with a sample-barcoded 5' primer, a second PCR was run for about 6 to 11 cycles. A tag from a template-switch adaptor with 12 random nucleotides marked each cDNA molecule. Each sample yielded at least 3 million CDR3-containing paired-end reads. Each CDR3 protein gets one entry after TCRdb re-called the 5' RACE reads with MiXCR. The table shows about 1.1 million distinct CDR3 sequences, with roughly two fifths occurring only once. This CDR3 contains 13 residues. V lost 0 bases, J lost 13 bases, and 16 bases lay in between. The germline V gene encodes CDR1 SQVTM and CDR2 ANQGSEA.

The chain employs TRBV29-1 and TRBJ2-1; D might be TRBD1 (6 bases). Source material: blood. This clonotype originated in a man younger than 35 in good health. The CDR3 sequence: CSVEDPGAFGQFF. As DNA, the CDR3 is TGCAGCGTTGAAGATCCAGGGGCCTTTGGACAGTTCTTC.